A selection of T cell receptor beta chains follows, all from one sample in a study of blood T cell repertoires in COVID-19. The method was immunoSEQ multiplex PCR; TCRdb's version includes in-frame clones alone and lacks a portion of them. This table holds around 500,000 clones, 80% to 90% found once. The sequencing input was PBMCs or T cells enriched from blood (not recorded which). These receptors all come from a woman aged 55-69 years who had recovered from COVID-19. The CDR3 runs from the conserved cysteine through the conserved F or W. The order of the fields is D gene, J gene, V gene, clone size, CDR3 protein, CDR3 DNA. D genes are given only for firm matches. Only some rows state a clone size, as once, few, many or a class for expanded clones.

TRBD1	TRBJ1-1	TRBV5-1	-	CASSPNAQGGNTEAFF	TGCGCCAGCAGCCCTAACGCACAGGGGGGGAACACTGAAGCTTTCTTT
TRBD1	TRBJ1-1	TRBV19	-	CASSSTTGGTEAFF	TGTGCCAGTAGTTCCACTACAGGGGGCACTGAAGCTTTCTTT
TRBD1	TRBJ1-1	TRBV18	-	CASSPPGQANTEAFF	TGTGCCAGCTCACCACCAGGACAGGCGAACACTGAAGCTTTCTTT
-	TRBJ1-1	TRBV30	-	CAYSWTGRGAEAFF	TGTGCCTATAGCTGGACCGGGAGGGGAGCTGAAGCTTTCTTT
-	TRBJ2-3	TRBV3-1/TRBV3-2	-	CASSHGGTDTQYF	TGTGCCAGCAGCCACGGAGGCACAGATACGCAGTATTTT
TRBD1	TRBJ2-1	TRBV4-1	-	CASSLDPGTASYNEQFF	TGCGCCAGCAGCCTTGACCCCGGGACAGCTTCGTACAATGAGCAGTTCTTC
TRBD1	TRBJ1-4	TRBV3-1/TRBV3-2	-	CASSQTGSTNEKLFF	TGTGCCAGCAGCCAGACAGGGTCAACTAATGAAAAACTGTTTTTT
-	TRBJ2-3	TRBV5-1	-	CASSLPMTGTSTDTQYF	TGCGCCAGCAGCTTGCCCATGACAGGGACTAGCACAGATACGCAGTATTTT
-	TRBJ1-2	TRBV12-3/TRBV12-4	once	CASSRVSGGYTF	TGTGCCAGCAGCCGGGTCTCGGGGGGCTACACCTTC
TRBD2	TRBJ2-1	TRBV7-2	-	CASSGRAGSSYNEQFF	TGTGCCAGCAGCGGTAGAGCGGGGAGCTCCTACAATGAGCAGTTCTTC
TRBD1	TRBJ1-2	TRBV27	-	CASSPRQGGYGYTF	TGTGCCAGCAGTCCACGACAGGGGGGATACGGCTACACCTTC
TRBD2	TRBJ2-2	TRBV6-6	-	CASSRRTSGVTTNTGELFF	TGTGCCAGCAGCCGACGGACTAGCGGGGTAACAACGAACACCGGGGAGCTGTTTTTT
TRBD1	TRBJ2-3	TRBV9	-	CASSAQGASSTDTQYF	TGTGCCAGCAGCGCCCAGGGGGCGAGTAGCACAGATACGCAGTATTTT
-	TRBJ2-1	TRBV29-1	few	CSVLLEISYNEQFF	TGCAGCGTCCTTCTAGAAATCTCCTACAATGAGCAGTTCTTC
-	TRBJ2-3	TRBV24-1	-	CATSDRQGMDTQYF	TGTGCCACCAGTGATCGGCAGGGCATGGATACGCAGTATTTT
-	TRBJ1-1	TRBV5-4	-	CASSKQGPNTEAFF	TGTGCCAGCAGCAAACAGGGACCGAACACTGAAGCTTTCTTT
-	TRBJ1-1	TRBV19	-	CASSIFRGRRTNTEAFF	TGTGCCAGTAGTATATTCAGGGGAAGGAGGACGAACACTGAAGCTTTCTTT
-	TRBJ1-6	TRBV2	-	CASRRQNSPLHF	TGTGCCAGCCGCCGACAGAATTCACCCCTCCACTTT
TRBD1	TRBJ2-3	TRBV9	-	CASTSVVGQGADTQYF	TGTGCCAGCACCAGCGTAGTAGGACAGGGGGCAGATACGCAGTATTTT
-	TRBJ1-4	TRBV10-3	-	CAIARAPKEKLFF	TGTGCCATCGCCAGGGCCCCTAAAGAAAAACTGTTTTTT
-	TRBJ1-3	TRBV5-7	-	CASSSPNHRVWENTIYF	TGTGCCAGCAGCTCTCCCAATCACAGGGTGTGGGAAAACACCATATATTTT
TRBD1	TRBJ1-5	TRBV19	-	CASSILQGQAFNQPQHF	TGTGCCAGTAGTATCCTCCAGGGACAGGCTTTCAATCAGCCCCAGCATTTT
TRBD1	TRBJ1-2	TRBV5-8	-	CASSSTGTYYGYTF	TGTGCCAGCAGCTCGACAGGGACATACTATGGCTACACCTTC
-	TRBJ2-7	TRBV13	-	CASSFSQEGDEQYF	TGTGCCAGCAGCTTTTCCCAGGAAGGGGACGAGCAGTACTTC
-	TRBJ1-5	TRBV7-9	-	CASSQSNQPQHF	TGTGCCAGCAGCCAGAGCAATCAGCCCCAGCATTTT
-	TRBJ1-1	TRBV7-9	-	CASSLMTAGDTEAFF	TGTGCCAGCAGCTTGATGACAGCGGGGGACACTGAAGCTTTCTTT
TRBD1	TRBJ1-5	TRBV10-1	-	CASSESLDRELNF	TGCGCCAGCAGTGAGTCGCTGGACAGGGAACTGAATTTT
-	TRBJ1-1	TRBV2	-	CASSDRQGLNTEAFF	TGTGCCAGCAGTGACCGGCAGGGCCTGAACACTGAAGCTTTCTTT
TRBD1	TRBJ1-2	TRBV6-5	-	CASSAEGQGDYGYTF	TGTGCCAGCAGCGCTGAAGGACAGGGTGACTATGGCTACACCTTC
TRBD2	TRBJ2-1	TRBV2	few	CATERGGSDNEQFF	TGTGCCACTGAGCGGGGAGGCTCGGACAATGAGCAGTTCTTC
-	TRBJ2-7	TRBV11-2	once	CASSVLLGQRYYEQYF	TGTGCCAGCAGCGTCTTGCTTGGACAGAGGTACTACGAGCAGTACTTC
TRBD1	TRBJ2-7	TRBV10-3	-	CAISPGQGTYEQYF	TGTGCCATCAGCCCGGGACAGGGTACCTACGAGCAGTACTTC
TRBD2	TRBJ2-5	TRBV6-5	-	CASTLSGGAQETQYF	TGTGCCAGCACCCTTAGCGGGGGGGCCCAAGAGACCCAGTACTTC
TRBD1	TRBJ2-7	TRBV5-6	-	CASSQGQGMSREYF	TGTGCCAGCAGCCAGGGACAGGGCATGAGTAGGGAGTACTTC
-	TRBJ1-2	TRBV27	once	CASSPGSGVGYTF	TGTGCCAGCAGTCCGGGGTCCGGGGTAGGCTACACCTTC
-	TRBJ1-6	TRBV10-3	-	CAISPPPGAGISPLHF	TGTGCCATCAGTCCCCCCCCTGGGGCAGGGATCTCACCCCTCCACTTT
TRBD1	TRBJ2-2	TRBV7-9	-	CASSPRTGGGELFF	TGTGCCAGCAGCCCCAGGACAGGGGGCGGGGAGCTGTTTTTT
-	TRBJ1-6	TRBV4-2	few	CASSPTPNSPLHF	TGTGCCAGCAGCCCGACTCCGAATTCACCCCTCCACTTT
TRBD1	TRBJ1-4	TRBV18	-	CASSRIIRDRGFRSEKLFF	TGTGCCAGCTCACGGATAATCCGGGACAGGGGATTTAGAAGTGAAAAACTGTTTTTT
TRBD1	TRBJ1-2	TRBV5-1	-	CASSATTGALNYGYTF	TGCGCCAGCAGCGCCACGACAGGGGCCCTTAACTATGGCTACACCTTC
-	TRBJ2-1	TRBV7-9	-	CASSLESGRLHNEQFF	TGTGCCAGCAGCTTAGAATCAGGGAGGCTACACAATGAGCAGTTCTTC
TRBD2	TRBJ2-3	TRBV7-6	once	CASSLGASGGYTQYF	TGTGCCAGCAGCTTAGGGGCTAGCGGGGGATATACGCAGTATTTT
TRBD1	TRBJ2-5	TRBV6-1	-	CASSGPWDSRRETQYF	TGTGCCAGCAGTGGACCCTGGGACAGCCGGCGTGAGACCCAGTACTTC
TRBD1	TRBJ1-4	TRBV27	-	CASSRRQGDEKLFF	TGTGCCAGCAGCCGCAGACAGGGGGATGAAAAACTGTTTTTT
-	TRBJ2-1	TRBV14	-	CASSQRHLNNEQFF	TGTGCCAGCAGCCAAAGACACCTAAACAATGAGCAGTTCTTC
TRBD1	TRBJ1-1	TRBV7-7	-	CASSQTGVHTEAFF	TGTGCTAGCAGTCAGACAGGGGTGCACACTGAAGCTTTCTTT
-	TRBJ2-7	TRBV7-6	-	CASSPRGGAYEQYF	TGTGCCAGCAGCCCCCGCGGCGGAGCCTACGAGCAGTACTTC
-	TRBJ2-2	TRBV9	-	CASSVLEGRGTGELFF	TGTGCCAGCAGCGTCCTGGAGGGCCGGGGGACCGGGGAGCTGTTTTTT
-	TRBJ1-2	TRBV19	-	CASSIARFSYTF	TGTGCCAGTAGTATCGCCAGGTTTTCCTACACCTTC
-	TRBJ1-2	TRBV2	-	CASTPYRANLGYTF	TGTGCCAGCACACCGTACAGGGCAAATCTAGGCTACACCTTC
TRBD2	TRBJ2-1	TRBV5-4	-	CASSLASGGASSEQFF	TGTGCCAGCAGCTTGGCTAGCGGGGGGGCCTCATCGGAGCAGTTCTTC
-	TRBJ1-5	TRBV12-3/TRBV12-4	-	CASTAQGNQPQHF	TGTGCCAGCACCGCTCAGGGGAATCAGCCCCAGCATTTT
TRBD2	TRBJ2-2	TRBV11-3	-	CASSPGGAGELFF	TGTGCCAGCAGCCCGGGGGGGGCCGGGGAGCTGTTTTTT
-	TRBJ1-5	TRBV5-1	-	CASSSIDRNHQPQHF	TGCGCCAGCAGCTCCATTGACAGAAACCATCAGCCCCAGCATTTT
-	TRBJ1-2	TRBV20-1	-	CSASYRRGYTF	TGCAGTGCCTCGTATCGCCGGGGCTACACCTTC
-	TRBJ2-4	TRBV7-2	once	CASSPMEEGINIQYF	TGTGCCAGCAGCCCCATGGAGGAGGGTATTAACATTCAGTACTTC
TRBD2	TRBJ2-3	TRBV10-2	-	CASRDPGGPADTQYF	TGCGCCAGCAGGGACCCGGGGGGGCCGGCAGATACGCAGTATTTT
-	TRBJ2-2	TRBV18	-	CASSQRDTGELFF	TGTGCCAGCTCACAGAGGGACACCGGGGAGCTGTTTTTT
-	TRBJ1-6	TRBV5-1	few	CASSLGQENSPLHF	TGCGCCAGCAGCTTGGGACAGGAGAATTCACCCCTCCACTTT